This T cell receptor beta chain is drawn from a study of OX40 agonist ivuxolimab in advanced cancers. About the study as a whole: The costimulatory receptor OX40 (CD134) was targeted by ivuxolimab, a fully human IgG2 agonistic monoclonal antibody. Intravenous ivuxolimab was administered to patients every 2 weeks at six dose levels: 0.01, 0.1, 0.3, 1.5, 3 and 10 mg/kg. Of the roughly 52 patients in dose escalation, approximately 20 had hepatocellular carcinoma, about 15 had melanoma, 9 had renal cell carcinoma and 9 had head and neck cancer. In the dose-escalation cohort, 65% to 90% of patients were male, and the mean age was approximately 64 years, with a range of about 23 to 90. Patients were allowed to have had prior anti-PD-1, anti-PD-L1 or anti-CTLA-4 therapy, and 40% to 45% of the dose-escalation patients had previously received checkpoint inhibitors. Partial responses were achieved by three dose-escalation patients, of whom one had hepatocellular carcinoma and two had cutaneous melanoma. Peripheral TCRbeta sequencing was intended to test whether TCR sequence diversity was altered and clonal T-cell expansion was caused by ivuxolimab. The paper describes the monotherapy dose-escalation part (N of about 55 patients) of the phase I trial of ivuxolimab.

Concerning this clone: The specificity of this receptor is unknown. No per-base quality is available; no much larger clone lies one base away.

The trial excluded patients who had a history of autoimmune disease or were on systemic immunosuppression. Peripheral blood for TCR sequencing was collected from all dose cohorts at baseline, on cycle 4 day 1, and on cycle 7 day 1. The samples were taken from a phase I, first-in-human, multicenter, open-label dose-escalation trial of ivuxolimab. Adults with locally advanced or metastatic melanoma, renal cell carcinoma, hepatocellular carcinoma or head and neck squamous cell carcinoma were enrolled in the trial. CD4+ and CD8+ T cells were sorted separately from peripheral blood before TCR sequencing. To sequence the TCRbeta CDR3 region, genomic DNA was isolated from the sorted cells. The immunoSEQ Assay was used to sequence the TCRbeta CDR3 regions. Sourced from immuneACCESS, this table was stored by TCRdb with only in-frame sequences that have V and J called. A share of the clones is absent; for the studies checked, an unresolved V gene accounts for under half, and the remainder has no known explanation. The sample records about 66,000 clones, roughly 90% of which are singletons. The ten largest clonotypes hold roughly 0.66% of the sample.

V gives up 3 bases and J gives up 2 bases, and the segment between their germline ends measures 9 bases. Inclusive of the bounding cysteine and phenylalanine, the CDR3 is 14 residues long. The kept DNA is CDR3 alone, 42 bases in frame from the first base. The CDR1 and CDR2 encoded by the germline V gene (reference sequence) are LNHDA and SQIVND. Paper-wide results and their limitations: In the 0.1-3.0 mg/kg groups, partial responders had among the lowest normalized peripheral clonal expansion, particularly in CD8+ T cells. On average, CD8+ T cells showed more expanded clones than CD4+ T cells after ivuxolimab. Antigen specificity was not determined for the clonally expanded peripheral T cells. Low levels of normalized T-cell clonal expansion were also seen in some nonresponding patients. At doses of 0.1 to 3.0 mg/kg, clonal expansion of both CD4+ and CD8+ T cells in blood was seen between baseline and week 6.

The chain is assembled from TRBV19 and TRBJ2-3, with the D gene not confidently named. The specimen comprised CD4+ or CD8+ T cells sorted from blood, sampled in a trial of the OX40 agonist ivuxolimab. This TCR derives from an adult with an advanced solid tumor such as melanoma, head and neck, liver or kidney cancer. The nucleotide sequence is TGTGCCAGTAGTATCGGCGGCTACACAGATACGCAGTATTTT. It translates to CASSIGGYTDTQYF.